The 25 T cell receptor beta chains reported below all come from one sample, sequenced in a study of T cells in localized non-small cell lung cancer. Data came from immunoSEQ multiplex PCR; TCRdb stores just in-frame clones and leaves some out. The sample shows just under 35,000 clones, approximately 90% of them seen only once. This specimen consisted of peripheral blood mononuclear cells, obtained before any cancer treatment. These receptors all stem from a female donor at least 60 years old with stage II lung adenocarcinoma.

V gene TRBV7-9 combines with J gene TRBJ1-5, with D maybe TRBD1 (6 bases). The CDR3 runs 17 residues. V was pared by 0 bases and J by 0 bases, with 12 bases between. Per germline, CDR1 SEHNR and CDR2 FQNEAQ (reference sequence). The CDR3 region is CASSLARQDLSNQPQHF. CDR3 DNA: TGTGCCAGCAGCTTAGCACGACAGGACCTTAGCAATCAGCCCCAGCATTTT.

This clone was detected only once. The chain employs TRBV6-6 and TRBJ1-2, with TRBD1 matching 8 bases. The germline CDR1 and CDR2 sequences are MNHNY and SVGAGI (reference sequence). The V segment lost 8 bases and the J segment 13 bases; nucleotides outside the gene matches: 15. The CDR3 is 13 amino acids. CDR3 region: CASVLPGQVSSTF. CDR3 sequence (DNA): TGTGCCAGCGTTCTACCGGGACAGGTATCGAGCACCTTC.

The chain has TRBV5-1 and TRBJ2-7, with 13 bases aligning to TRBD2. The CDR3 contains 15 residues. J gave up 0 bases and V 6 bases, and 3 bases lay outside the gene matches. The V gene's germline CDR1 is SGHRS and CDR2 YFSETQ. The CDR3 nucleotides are TGCGCCAGCACCCGACTAGCGGGAGGCTCCTACGAGCAGTACTTC. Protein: CASTRLAGGSYEQYF.

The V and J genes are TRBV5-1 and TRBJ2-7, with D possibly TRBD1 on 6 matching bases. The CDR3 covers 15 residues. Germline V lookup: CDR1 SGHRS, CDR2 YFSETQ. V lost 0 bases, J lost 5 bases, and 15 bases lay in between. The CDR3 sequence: CASSLDRVGLNEQYF. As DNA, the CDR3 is TGCGCCAGCAGCTTGGACAGGGTCGGATTAAACGAGCAGTACTTC.

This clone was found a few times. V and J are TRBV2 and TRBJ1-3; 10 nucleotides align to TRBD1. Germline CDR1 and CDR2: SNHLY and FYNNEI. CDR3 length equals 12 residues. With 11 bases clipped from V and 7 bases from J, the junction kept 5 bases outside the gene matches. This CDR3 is CAGRDRGNTIYF. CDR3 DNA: TGTGCCGGCCGGGACAGGGGTAACACCATATATTTT.

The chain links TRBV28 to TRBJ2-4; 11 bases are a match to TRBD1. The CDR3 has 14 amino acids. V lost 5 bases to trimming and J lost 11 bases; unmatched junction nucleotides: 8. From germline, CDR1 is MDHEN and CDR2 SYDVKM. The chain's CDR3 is CASSLNRDRGFQYF. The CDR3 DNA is TGTGCCAGCAGTCTCAACCGGGACAGGGGGTTTCAGTACTTC.

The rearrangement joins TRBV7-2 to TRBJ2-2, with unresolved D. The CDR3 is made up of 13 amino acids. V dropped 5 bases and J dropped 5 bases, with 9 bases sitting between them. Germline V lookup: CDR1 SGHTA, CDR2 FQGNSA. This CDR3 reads CASSLQVTGELFF. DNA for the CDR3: TGTGCCAGCAGCCTTCAAGTGACCGGGGAGCTGTTTTTT.

CDR3 residues: CAWSPKTGKITGELFF. CDR3 nucleotide sequence: TGTGCCTGGAGTCCGAAGACCGGGAAAATCACCGGGGAGCTGTTTTTT. The chain is built from TRBV30 and TRBJ2-2; D is perhaps TRBD2 (5 bases). V was cut by 2 bases and J by 4 bases, with 17 bases left in between. Germline loops: CDR1 GTSNPN, CDR2 SVGIG (reference sequence). The length of the CDR3 is 16 residues. Full variable domain (remainder filled in from reference TRBV30 and TRBJ2-2): SQTIHQWPATLVQPVGSPLSLECTVEGTSNPNLYWYRQAAGRGLQLLFYSVGIGQISSEVPQNLSASRPQDRQFILSSKKLLLSDSGFYLCAWSPKTGKITGELFFGEGSRLTVL.

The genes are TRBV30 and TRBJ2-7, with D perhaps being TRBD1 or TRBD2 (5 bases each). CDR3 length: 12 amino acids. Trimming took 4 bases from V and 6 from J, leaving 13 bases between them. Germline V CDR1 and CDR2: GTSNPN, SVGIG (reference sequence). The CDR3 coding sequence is TGTGCCTGGAAGGGGAGAGAACTCGAGCAGTACTTC. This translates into CAWKGRELEQYF. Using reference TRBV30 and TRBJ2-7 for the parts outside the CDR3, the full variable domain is SQTIHQWPATLVQPVGSPLSLECTVEGTSNPNLYWYRQAAGRGLQLLFYSVGIGQISSEVPQNLSASRPQDRQFILSSKKLLLSDSGFYLCAWKGRELEQYFGPGTRLTVT.

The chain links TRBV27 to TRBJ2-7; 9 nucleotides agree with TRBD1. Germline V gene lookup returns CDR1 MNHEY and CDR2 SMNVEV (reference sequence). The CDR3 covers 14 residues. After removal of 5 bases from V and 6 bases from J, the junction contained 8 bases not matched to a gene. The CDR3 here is CASSPAGTGSEQYF. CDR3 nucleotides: TGTGCCAGCAGTCCCGCCGGGACAGGGAGCGAGCAGTACTTC.

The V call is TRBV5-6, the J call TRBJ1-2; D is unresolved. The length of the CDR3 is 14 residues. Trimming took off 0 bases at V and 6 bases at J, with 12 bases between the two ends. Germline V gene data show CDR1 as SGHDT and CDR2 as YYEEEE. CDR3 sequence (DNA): TGTGCCAGCAGCTTGGTGGTCCTAAACGATGGCTACACCTTC. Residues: CASSLVVLNDGYTF.

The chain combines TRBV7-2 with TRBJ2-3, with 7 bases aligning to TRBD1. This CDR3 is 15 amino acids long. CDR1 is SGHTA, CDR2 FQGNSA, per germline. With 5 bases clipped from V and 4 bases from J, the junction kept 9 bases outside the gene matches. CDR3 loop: CASSPFGQASDTQYF. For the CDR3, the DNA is TGTGCCAGCAGCCCGTTCGGACAGGCATCAGATACGCAGTATTTT. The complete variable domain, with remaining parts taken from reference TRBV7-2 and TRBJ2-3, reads GAGVSQSPSNKVTEKGKDVELRCDPISGHTALYWYRQSLGQGLEFLIYFQGNSAPDKSGLPSDRFSAERTGGSVSTLTIQRTQQEDSAVYLCASSPFGQASDTQYFGPGTRLTVL.

CDR3 in DNA: TGCGCCAGCAGACTAGCGGGGGGCCGCGAGCAGTACTTC. Its translation is CASRLAGGREQYF. The V gene is TRBV5-1, the J gene TRBJ2-7; 12 positions match TRBD2. The V gene's germline CDR1 is SGHRS and CDR2 YFSETQ. This CDR3 region has 13 residues. The V segment lost 5 bases and the J segment 6 bases; nucleotides outside the gene matches: 3. Supplemented by reference TRBV5-1 and TRBJ2-7, the full variable domain reads KAGVTQTPRYLIKTRGQQVTLSCSPISGHRSVSWYQQTPGQGLQFLFEYFSETQRNKGNFPGRFSGRQFSNSRSEMNVSTLELGDSALYLCASRLAGGREQYFGPGTRLTVT.

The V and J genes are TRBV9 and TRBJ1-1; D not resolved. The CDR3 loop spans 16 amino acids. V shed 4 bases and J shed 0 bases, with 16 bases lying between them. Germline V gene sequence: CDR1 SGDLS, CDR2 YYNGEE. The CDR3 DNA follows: TGTGCCAGCAGCCCGAACCCCGGACGGTTGAACACTGAAGCTTTCTTT. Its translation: CASSPNPGRLNTEAFF. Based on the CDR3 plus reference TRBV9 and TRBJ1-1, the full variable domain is DSGVTQTPKHLITATGQRVTLRCSPRSGDLSVYWYQQSLDQGLQFLIQYYNGEERAKGNILERFSAQQFPDLHSELNLSSLELGDSALYFCASSPNPGRLNTEAFFGQGTRLTVV.

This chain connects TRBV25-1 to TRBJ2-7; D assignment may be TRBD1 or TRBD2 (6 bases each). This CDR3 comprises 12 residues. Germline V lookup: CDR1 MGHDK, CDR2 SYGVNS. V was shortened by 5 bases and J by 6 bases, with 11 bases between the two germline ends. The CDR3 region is CASSQQGGEQYF. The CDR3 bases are TGTGCCAGCAGTCAACAGGGAGGCGAGCAGTACTTC.

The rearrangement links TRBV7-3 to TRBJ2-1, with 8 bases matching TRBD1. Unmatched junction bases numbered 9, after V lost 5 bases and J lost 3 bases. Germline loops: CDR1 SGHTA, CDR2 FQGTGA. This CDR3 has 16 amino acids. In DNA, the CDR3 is TGTGCCAGCAGCCTTTTCAGGACAGGGCACTACAATGAGCAGTTCTTC. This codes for CASSLFRTGHYNEQFF.

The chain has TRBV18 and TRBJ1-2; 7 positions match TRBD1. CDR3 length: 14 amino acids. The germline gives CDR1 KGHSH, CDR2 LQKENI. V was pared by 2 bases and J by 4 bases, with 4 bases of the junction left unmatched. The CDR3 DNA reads TGTGCCAGCTCACCAGAGGGACAGAGCTATGGCTACACCTTC. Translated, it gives CASSPEGQSYGYTF.

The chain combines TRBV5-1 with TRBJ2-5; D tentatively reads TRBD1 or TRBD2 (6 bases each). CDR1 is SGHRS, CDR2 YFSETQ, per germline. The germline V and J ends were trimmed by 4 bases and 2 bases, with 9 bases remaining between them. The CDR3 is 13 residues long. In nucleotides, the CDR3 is TGCGCCAGCAGCGGAGGGGGACAAGAGACCCAGTACTTC. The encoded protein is CASSGGGQETQYF.

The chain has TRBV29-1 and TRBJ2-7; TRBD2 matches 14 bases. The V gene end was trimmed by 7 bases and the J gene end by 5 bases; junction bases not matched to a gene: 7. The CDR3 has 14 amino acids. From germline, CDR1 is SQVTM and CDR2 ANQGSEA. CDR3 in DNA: TGCAGCGCAACCGGGACTAGCGGGAGTCACGAGCAGTACTTC. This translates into CSATGTSGSHEQYF.

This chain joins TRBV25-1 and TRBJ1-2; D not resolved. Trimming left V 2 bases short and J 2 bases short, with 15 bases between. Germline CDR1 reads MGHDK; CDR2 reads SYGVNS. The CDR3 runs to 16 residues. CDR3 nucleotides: TGTGCCAGCAGTGAAGGTGGTGTCGGGGTAAACTATGGCTACACCTTC. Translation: CASSEGGVGVNYGYTF.

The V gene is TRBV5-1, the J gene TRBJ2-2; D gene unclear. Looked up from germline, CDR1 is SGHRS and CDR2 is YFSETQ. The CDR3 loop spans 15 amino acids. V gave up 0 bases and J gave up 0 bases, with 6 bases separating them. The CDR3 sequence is CASSLGAANTGELFF. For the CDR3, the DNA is TGCGCCAGCAGCTTGGGGGCAGCGAACACCGGGGAGCTGTTTTTT.

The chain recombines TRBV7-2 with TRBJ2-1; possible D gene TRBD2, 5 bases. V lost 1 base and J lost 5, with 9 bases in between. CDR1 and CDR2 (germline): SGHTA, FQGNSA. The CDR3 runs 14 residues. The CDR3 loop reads CASSLVSGNNEQFF. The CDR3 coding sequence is TGTGCCAGCAGCTTAGTCTCCGGGAACAATGAGCAGTTCTTC.

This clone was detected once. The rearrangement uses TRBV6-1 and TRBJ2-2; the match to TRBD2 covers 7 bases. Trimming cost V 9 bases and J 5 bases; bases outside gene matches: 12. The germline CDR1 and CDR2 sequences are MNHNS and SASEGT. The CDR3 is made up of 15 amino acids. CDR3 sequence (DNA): TGTGCCAGTCTGGAGGGAACTAGCGTAACCGGGGAGCTGTTTTTT. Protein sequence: CASLEGTSVTGELFF.

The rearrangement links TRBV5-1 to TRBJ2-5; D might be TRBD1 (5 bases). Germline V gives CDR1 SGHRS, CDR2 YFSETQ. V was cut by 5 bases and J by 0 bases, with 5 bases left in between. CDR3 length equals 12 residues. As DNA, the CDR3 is TGCGCCAGCAGGGACAACCAAGAGACCCAGTACTTC. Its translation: CASRDNQETQYF.

CDR3 in amino acids: CASYEGRGGEQYF. For the CDR3, the DNA is TGCGCCAGCTACGAAGGCAGGGGGGGTGAGCAGTACTTC. This rearrangement joins TRBV5-1 to TRBJ2-7, with D tentatively TRBD1 or TRBD2 (7 bases each). V shed 7 bases and J shed 7 bases, with 18 bases lying between them. This CDR3 spans 13 amino acids. Germline V gene sequence: CDR1 SGHRS, CDR2 YFSETQ.